Sequencing of this T cell receptor (beta chain) was carried out in a study of T cells after yellow fever vaccination. The wider study: Fractions of limited cellularity were prepared by means of SMART-Seq v4 Ultra Low Input.

TCRdb redid the calling of the 5' RACE reads with MiXCR, one entry per CDR3 protein. The data hold 200,000 or so distinct CDR3 sequences, with roughly 6.8% observed a single time. The V gene lost 4 bases and the J gene lost 2 bases, with 6 bases spanning the gap. CDR1 is MNHEY and CDR2 is SMNVEV in the germline V gene (reference sequence). This CDR3 comprises 12 residues. The TCR sequence derives from a man aged 25 to 40 who received the YFV17D yellow fever vaccine. This rearrangement joins TRBV27 to TRBJ2-7, with a tentative D call TRBD1 (5 bases). Sample: CD4+ T cells sorted from PBMCs, taken on the day of the yellow fever booster vaccination. The CDR3 sequence is CASSSDTYEQYF. The DNA for the CDR3 is TGTGCCAGCAGTTCGGACACCTACGAGCAGTACTTC.